This TCR beta chain was sequenced for a study of T cells after posttransplantation cyclophosphamide (dated by TCRdb to the mid-2010s). About the investigation overall: The study tracked T cell repertoire reconstitution by TRB sequencing after myeloablative bone marrow transplantation using posttransplantation cyclophosphamide as GVHD prophylaxis. Antigen receptor sequencing covered samples from a few dozen PTCy-treated patients and around 15 of their related bone marrow donors. Public TRB sequences were queried against a database of over 3,500 sequences associated with responses to pathogens, tumor antigens, self-antigens and alloantigens. Blood from all 34 PTCy patients who had 1-year posttransplant specimens underwent TRB sequencing. Because TRA and TRB clonality correlated tightly in several samples, later TCR analyses were limited to TRB. In 3 patients, up to roughly 3 additional blood samples taken between 2 and 5.2 years after transplant also underwent TRB sequencing, as did pretransplant blood from several patients. The study at large found these results: Across a few dozen patients, TRB clonality was highly associated with recipient CMV seropositivity and CMV reactivation, and diversity in PTCy patients was similar to diversity in CNI/methotrexate controls. The TRB repertoires of T cells infiltrating skin or GI tract showed only limited overlap with the TRB repertoires of T cells in blood. At 1-2 months, donor-recipient similarity was low but rose over the first year, and the later blood repertoires were often dominated by donor CD8+ memory clones.

The intended sense of this specimen's treatment or condition label: high-dose cyclophosphamide on days +3 and +4 as single-agent GVHD prophylaxis. For conditioning, the PTCy patients got busulfan and fludarabine, then a related or unrelated marrow graft, followed by cyclophosphamide on days +3 and +4. PTCy-treated patients came from a prospective multi-institutional clinical trial. Peripheral blood and bone marrow mononuclear cells were isolated by Ficoll-Hypaque density centrifugation and cryopreserved. CD4+ and CD8+ T cells, including naive and memory subsets, were sorted by FACS using a FACSAria II. A remark on this clone: Which antigen it targets is not known. Per-base qualities were not stored, and no clone one base away is much larger.

Here V drops 5 bases and J drops 0 bases, and the junction holds 11 bases not matched to any gene. CDR1 and CDR2 (LGHNA, YNFKEQ) derive from the germline V gene. The CDR3 goes from the cysteine to the phenylalanine over 17 residues. Only CDR3 DNA is held: 51 bases, read in frame from base 1. TRB sequencing was run on genomic DNA with either the immunoSEQ assay at survey resolution or the hsTCRB kit. The authors' analysis ran thus. The immunoSEQ software handled initial read processing, and the LymphoSeq R package was used for repertoire analyses. Clonality was computed as 1 minus normalized Shannon entropy; Gini coefficient was also calculated for each TRB dataset. To infer phenotypes in unsorted samples, TRB sequences from sorted subsets of the recipient or donor were mapped onto unsorted samples from the same recipient. TCRdb limited this immuneACCESS table to in-frame rearrangements with V and J called. A share of clones is missing; checked studies link under half to unresolved V genes, and the rest is unexplained. The V and J calls and clone size were taken over from that table, and D and trimming were inferred from the DNA. The sample table shows around 17,000 clones, and roughly 93% are seen once. Almost 0.55% of the sample is held by the ten biggest clonotypes.

The sequence came from a male patient aged 55 to 69 who received an allogeneic stem cell transplant from a related donor and was CMV-positive. Some T cells may have been brought in with the graft after a transplant. Specimen: CD4+ T cells sorted from blood, collected after allogeneic stem cell transplant with posttransplant cyclophosphamide. The chain couples TRBV4-2 to TRBJ2-3, with 7 bases in between that match TRBD2. The nucleotide sequence is given as TGTGCCAGCAGCTACCCCGGAGGAGCGGGGAGCACAGATACGCAGTATTTT. Protein translation: CASSYPGGAGSTDTQYF.